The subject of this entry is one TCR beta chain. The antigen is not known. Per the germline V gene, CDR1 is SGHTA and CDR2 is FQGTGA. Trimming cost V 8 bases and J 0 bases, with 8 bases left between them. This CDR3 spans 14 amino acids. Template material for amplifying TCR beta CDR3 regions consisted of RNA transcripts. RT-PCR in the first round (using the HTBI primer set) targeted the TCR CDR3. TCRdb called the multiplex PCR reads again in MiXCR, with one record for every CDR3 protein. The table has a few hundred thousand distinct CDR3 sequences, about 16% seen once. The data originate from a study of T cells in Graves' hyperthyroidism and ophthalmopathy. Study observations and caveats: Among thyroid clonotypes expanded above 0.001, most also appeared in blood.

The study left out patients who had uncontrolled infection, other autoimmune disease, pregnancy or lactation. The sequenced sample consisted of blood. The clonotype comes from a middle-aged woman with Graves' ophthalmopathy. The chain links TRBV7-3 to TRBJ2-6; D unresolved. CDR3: CASSESSGANVLTF. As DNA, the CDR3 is TGTGCCAGCTCAGAGAGCTCTGGGGCCAACGTCCTGACTTTC.